The 21 T cell receptor beta chains below come from one sample, sequenced in a study of T cell responses to AZD1222 COVID-19 vaccine. TCRdb's table, derived via immunoSEQ multiplex PCR, lists solely in-frame clones and lacks some. The repertoire holds some 160,000 clones, with just over 90% as singletons. The sample was peripheral blood, taken 28 days after the second AZD1222 dose. Receptors originate from an adult who received the AZD1222 COVID-19 vaccine.

This chain's CDR3 is CSASADRGETQYF. CDR3 coding DNA: TGCAGTGCTAGTGCGGACAGGGGAGAGACCCAGTACTTC. The V and J genes are TRBV20-1 and TRBJ2-5; 9 bases align to TRBD1. J lost 4 bases, V lost 3 bases, and 3 bases had no gene match. This CDR3 is 13 amino acids long. Per germline, CDR1 DFQATT and CDR2 SNEGSKA (reference sequence).

The V gene is TRBV2, the J gene TRBJ1-6, with a tentative D call TRBD1 (6 bases). Germline V lookup: CDR1 SNHLY, CDR2 FYNNEI. V was shortened by 4 bases and J by 6 bases, with 7 bases between the two germline ends. There are 13 residues in the CDR3. CDR3 sequence reads: CASSGQVNSPLHF. CDR3 nucleotide sequence: TGTGCCAGCAGTGGACAGGTTAATTCACCCCTCCACTTT.

This rearrangement joins TRBV4-2 to TRBJ1-5; D gene uncertain. Trimming pared 0 bases from V and 0 bases from J, leaving 6 bases between. Germline loops: CDR1 LGHNA, CDR2 YNFKEQ. The length of the CDR3 is 15 residues. The CDR3 sequence is CASSQEVLSNQPQHF. CDR3 DNA sequence: TGTGCCAGCAGCCAAGAAGTGCTTAGCAATCAGCCCCAGCATTTT.

The chain uses TRBV2 and TRBJ1-5; 8 bases fit TRBD1. After removal of 4 bases from V and 7 bases from J, the junction contained 9 bases not matched to a gene. The CDR3 spans 15 residues. Germline V gene lookup returns CDR1 SNHLY and CDR2 FYNNEI. The CDR3 spells CASSGGAAGGQPQHF. The CDR3 nucleotides are TGTGCCAGCAGTGGGGGGGCCGCAGGGGGCCAGCCCCAGCATTTT.

The rearrangement links TRBV4-1 to TRBJ1-4; D call uncertain. This CDR3 is built from 16 residues. CDR1 and CDR2 from the germline V gene are MGHRA and YSYEKL. V lost 6 bases and J lost 4, with 18 bases in between. CDR3 loop: CASSLLPHGVNEKLFF. CDR3 coding DNA: TGCGCCAGCAGTTTGCTACCTCATGGCGTTAATGAAAAACTGTTTTTT.

This chain uses TRBV2 with TRBJ1-3; D gene unclear. The germline V gene has CDR1 SNHLY and CDR2 FYNNEI. Between the trimmed V and J ends, which lost 2 bases and 0 bases, there was a span of 5 bases. CDR3 length: 14 amino acids. The DNA of the CDR3 is TGTGCCAGCAGTGAAAGGTACTCTGGAAACACCATATATTTT. Its protein is CASSERYSGNTIYF. The complete variable domain, with remaining parts taken from reference TRBV2 and TRBJ1-3, reads EPEVTQTPSHQVTQMGQEVILRCVPISNHLYFYWYRQILGQKVEFLVSFYNNEISEKSEIFDDQFSVERPDGSNFTLKIRSTKLEDSAMYFCASSERYSGNTIYFGEGSWLTVV.

The chain joins TRBV15 to TRBJ2-1; TRBD1 matches 9 bases. This CDR3 has 16 residues. Germline trimming cut 6 bases from V and 6 bases from J; bases unmatched to any gene: 12. Looked up from germline, CDR1 is LNHNV and CDR2 is YYDKDF (reference sequence). As DNA, the CDR3 is TGTGCCACCAGGCAGGGCGCGGACAGGGGAGGCAATGAGCAGTTCTTC. This gives the protein CATRQGADRGGNEQFF.

The J gene is TRBJ2-3, the V gene TRBV6-4; TRBD2 is a possible D gene (7 bases). CDR1 is MRHNA, CDR2 SNTAGT, per germline. Trimming removed 0 bases from V and 4 bases from J, with 14 bases in between. The CDR3 has 16 amino acids. The CDR3 nucleotides read TGTGCCAGCAGTGACTCGAGGGGGGGGTTCGCAGATACGCAGTATTTT. It translates to CASSDSRGGFADTQYF.

The CDR3 sequence is CASSVKGAKNIQYF. For the CDR3, the DNA is TGTGCCAGCAGCGTAAAGGGAGCCAAAAACATTCAGTACTTC. The chain recombines TRBV5-5 with TRBJ2-4; D unclear. The CDR3 has 14 amino acids. Germline V lookup: CDR1 SGHKS, CDR2 YYEKEE (reference sequence). V lost 4 bases and J 0 bases, leaving 8 bases between the germline ends.

The chain combines TRBV6-5 with TRBJ1-1, with D possibly matching TRBD1 (5 bases). The V end lost 6 bases, the J end lost 1 base, and 9 bases lay between the germline ends. CDR1 and CDR2 (germline): MNHEY, SVGAGI. This CDR3 has 13 residues. The CDR3 DNA follows: TGTGCCAGCAGACGGGACGGGAACACTGAAGCTTTCTTT. Amino acids: CASRRDGNTEAFF.

V usage is TRBV5-4 and J usage is TRBJ2-7; 9 nucleotides agree with TRBD2. This CDR3 is built from 17 residues. After removal of 1 base from V and 1 base from J, the junction contained 9 bases not matched to a gene. Per the germline V gene, CDR1 is SGHNT and CDR2 is YYREEE (reference sequence). The CDR3 bases are TGTGCCAGCAGCTTGCACATCGGGACTAGCAGATCCTACGAGCAGTACTTC. Its protein product is CASSLHIGTSRSYEQYF.

The CDR3 DNA follows: TGTGCCAGCAGCCAGGCTTCCGGGTCCTTTTGGACTAATGAAAAACTGTTTTTT. Amino acids: CASSQASGSFWTNEKLFF. The rearrangement joins TRBV14 to TRBJ1-4; D unclear. Germline V lookup: CDR1 SGHDN, CDR2 FVKESK. Trimming removed 3 bases at V and 2 bases at J, with 19 bases between. The CDR3 sequence is 18 residues long.

V usage is TRBV19 and J usage is TRBJ2-1, with 14 bases aligning to TRBD2. With V trimmed by 5 bases and J by 3 bases, 3 bases remained unmatched. The length of the CDR3 is 16 residues. Germline V gene sequence: CDR1 LNHDA, CDR2 SQIVND (reference sequence). The CDR3 DNA sequence: TGTGCCAGTAGTCGAGGACTAGCGGGGGGCTACAATGAGCAGTTCTTC. Its translation is CASSRGLAGGYNEQFF.

The V gene is TRBV25-1, the J gene TRBJ2-3, with D tentatively TRBD1 (5 bases). V was trimmed by 3 bases and J by 11 bases, leaving 12 bases between them. The CDR3 is 12 amino acids. Germline lookup yields CDR1 MGHDK and CDR2 SYGVNS. CDR3 nucleotide sequence: TGTGCCAGCAGTGACCCGCAAGGGGTGCAGTATTTT. Amino acid sequence: CASSDPQGVQYF.

The chain joins TRBV30 to TRBJ2-1, with a weak D call TRBD2 (6 bases). Germline lookup yields CDR1 GTSNPN and CDR2 SVGIG (reference sequence). Trimming pared 3 bases from V and 3 bases from J, leaving 6 bases between. This CDR3 comprises 12 residues. The CDR3 nucleotides are TGTGCCTGGAGGGGACTCTACAATGAGCAGTTCTTC. Encoded protein: CAWRGLYNEQFF. The full variable domain, its missing parts supplied by reference TRBV30 and TRBJ2-1, is SQTIHQWPATLVQPVGSPLSLECTVEGTSNPNLYWYRQAAGRGLQLLFYSVGIGQISSEVPQNLSASRPQDRQFILSSKKLLLSDSGFYLCAWRGLYNEQFFGPGTRLTVL.

The chain joins TRBV7-6 to TRBJ2-2; D uncertain. The CDR3 has 14 amino acids. Germline V gives CDR1 SGHVS, CDR2 FNYEAQ. Trimming took 6 bases from V and 2 from J, leaving 10 bases between them. The CDR3 region is CASRSGRNTGELFF. Here the CDR3 DNA reads TGTGCCAGCAGATCTGGGCGAAACACCGGGGAGCTGTTTTTT. Filled out from reference TRBV7-6 and TRBJ2-2, the complete variable domain reads GAGVSQSPRYKVTKRGQDVALRCDPISGHVSLYWYRQALGQGPEFLTYFNYEAQQDKSGLPNDRFSAERPEGSISTLTIQRTEQRDSAMYRCASRSGRNTGELFFGEGSRLTVL.

The V call is TRBV5-5, the J call TRBJ1-1; D perhaps matches TRBD1 (5 bases). Germline CDR1 and CDR2: SGHKS and YYEKEE (reference sequence). V gave up 4 bases and J gave up 1 base, with 8 bases separating them. The CDR3 is 13 amino acids. CDR3 residues: CASSQGGNTEAFF. CDR3 in DNA: TGTGCCAGCAGCCAGGGAGGGAACACTGAAGCTTTCTTT.

V and J are TRBV24-1 and TRBJ1-5; D perhaps matches TRBD1 (5 bases). Germline values: CDR1 KGHDR, CDR2 SFDVKD. V lost 6 bases, J lost 1 base, and 24 bases lay in between. CDR3 length equals 19 residues. The CDR3 DNA reads TGTGCCACCAGTTCACGGGACTCTCGCTGGTCGGGAAGCAATCAGCCCCAGCATTTT. Translating it yields CATSSRDSRWSGSNQPQHF.

The chain links TRBV5-4 to TRBJ1-3, with D possibly TRBD1 on 5 matching bases. Germline V gene lookup returns CDR1 SGHNT and CDR2 YYREEE (reference sequence). V was cut by 2 bases and J by 0 bases, with 15 bases left in between. This CDR3 region has 17 residues. The CDR3 protein is CASSLRGAATSGNTIYF. DNA of the CDR3: TGTGCCAGCAGCTTACGAGGGGCAGCTACCTCTGGAAACACCATATATTTT. The whole variable domain, remainder taken from reference TRBV5-4 and TRBJ1-3, is ETGVTQSPTHLIKTRGQQVTLRCSSQSGHNTVSWYQQALGQGPQFIFQYYREEENGRGNFPPRFSGLQFPNYSSELNVNALELDDSALYLCASSLRGAATSGNTIYFGEGSWLTVV.

V is TRBV5-1 and J is TRBJ2-7; 7 bases are a match to TRBD2. Germline CDR1 SGHRS, CDR2 YFSETQ. The V and J ends lost 4 bases and 5 bases, in that order; junction bases with no gene match: 12. The CDR3 has 15 amino acids. CDR3: CASSGRTSTYNEQYF. For the CDR3, the DNA is TGCGCCAGCAGCGGCAGGACTAGTACCTACAACGAGCAGTACTTC.

V is TRBV24-1 and J is TRBJ2-5; the D gene is possibly TRBD1 (5 bases). V was pared by 10 bases and J by 4 bases, with 18 bases between. CDR1 is KGHDR and CDR2 is SFDVKD in the germline V gene. The length of the CDR3 is 14 residues. The chain's CDR3 is CATKVQEKAETQYF. The CDR3 DNA follows: TGTGCCACGAAAGTACAGGAAAAGGCAGAGACCCAGTACTTC.